Each of the 32 T cell receptor beta chains below was sequenced from the same sample in a study of cytomegalovirus exposure and HLA in healthy donors. This PCR relied on a set of 60 Vbeta primers and 13 Jbeta primers. TCRdb's copy holds only in-frame clones and misses some; the assay was immunoSEQ multiplex PCR. This sample's clone table lists fewer than 150,000 clones. The sequencing sample was made of PBMCs. Receptors originate from a man in his late teens or twenties in good health and CMV-seronegative.

The J gene is TRBJ1-2, the V gene TRBV5-6; TRBD1 might be the D (5 bases). Trimming cost V 4 bases and J 4 bases, with 14 bases left between them. Germline-derived CDR1 and CDR2 are SGHDT and YYEEEE. CDR3 length: 14 amino acids. CDR3 DNA sequence: TGTGCCAGCAGCAGCAGGGACTCGTTCTATGGCTACACCTTC. Its translation is CASSSRDSFYGYTF.

The rearrangement links TRBV29-1 to TRBJ2-5; 10 bases line up with TRBD2. The J call is in doubt because the DNA end fits TRBJ2-7 better. This CDR3 comprises 13 residues. Looked up from germline, CDR1 is SQVTM and CDR2 is ANQGSEA. The CDR3 DNA sequence: TGCAGCGTTGGATCTAGCGGGGGCTACGAGCAGTACTTC. Its protein is CSVGSSGGYEQYF.

The chain has TRBV9 and TRBJ2-1; D remains unclear. Germline values: CDR1 SGDLS, CDR2 YYNGEE. V gave up 1 base and J gave up 1 base, with 12 bases separating them. The CDR3 extends over 16 amino acids. This CDR3 reads CASSVSVAGSYNEQFF. Written as DNA, the CDR3 is TGTGCCAGCAGCGTATCAGTAGCCGGGTCCTACAATGAGCAGTTCTTC.

The J gene is TRBJ2-5, the V gene TRBV5-1, with TRBD2 identical over 15 bases. Trimming removed 3 bases from V and 4 bases from J; junction bases left unmatched: 7. Germline V CDR1 and CDR2: SGHRS, YFSETQ. The length of the CDR3 is 17 residues. This CDR3 is CASSWGLAGGSGETQYF. The CDR3 DNA is TGCGCCAGCAGCTGGGGACTAGCGGGAGGTAGCGGAGAGACCCAGTACTTC.

The genes are TRBV6-1 and TRBJ2-5; 8 nucleotides align to TRBD1. The end of the DNA fits TRBJ2-7 better, so the J call may be wrong. CDR1 MNHNS and CDR2 SASEGT come from the germline V gene. CDR3 length equals 16 residues. The CDR3 loop is CASSASTGVLGHEQYF. CDR3 sequence (DNA): TGTGCCAGCAGTGCCTCGACAGGGGTGTTAGGCCACGAGCAGTACTTC.

V usage is TRBV11-2 and J usage is TRBJ1-2; D may be TRBD1 (5 bases). Deletions cut 4 bases from V and 6 bases from J, with 15 bases between. CDR1 and CDR2 (germline): SGHAT, FQNNGV. The CDR3 extends over 14 amino acids. Here the CDR3 reads CASSSAWGGDGYTF. CDR3 nucleotide sequence: TGTGCCAGCAGCTCAGCGTGGGGGGGGGATGGCTACACCTTC.

J is TRBJ1-1 and V is TRBV2; perhaps TRBD1 as D (5 bases). The V gene's germline CDR1 is SNHLY and CDR2 FYNNEI. The CDR3 length is 15 residues. Trimming took off 2 bases at V and 5 bases at J, with 15 bases between the two ends. CDR3 residues: CASSEQAQGTTEAFF. The CDR3, as DNA: TGTGCCAGCAGTGAACAAGCCCAGGGCACTACTGAAGCTTTCTTT.

The V and J genes are TRBV7-8 and TRBJ2-7, with a tentative D call TRBD1 (6 bases). The CDR3 spans 15 residues. The germline V gene encodes CDR1 SGHVS and CDR2 FQNEAQ. V was clipped by 4 bases and J by 3 bases, with 16 bases between them. CDR3 amino acids: CASSSSVGGNYEQYF. The CDR3 DNA is TGTGCCAGCAGCTCCTCTGTTGGGGGCAACTACGAGCAGTACTTC.

This chain joins TRBV2 and TRBJ2-5, with D possibly TRBD1 on 5 matching bases. This CDR3 region has 15 residues. CDR1 and CDR2 from the germline V gene are SNHLY and FYNNEI. The V gene lost 3 bases and the J gene lost 4 bases, with 15 bases spanning the gap. Written as DNA, the CDR3 is TGTGCCAGCAGTGACCCCATGGCAGGGCGAGAGACCCAGTACTTC. Amino acids: CASSDPMAGRETQYF.

The chain carries TRBV2 and TRBJ1-1, with D unresolved. Germline CDR1 is SNHLY and CDR2 is FYNNEI. V was clipped by 4 bases and J by 2 bases, with 8 bases between them. The CDR3 has 13 residues. This CDR3 reads CASSVEKNTEAFF. CDR3 sequence (DNA): TGTGCCAGCAGTGTGGAGAAAAACACTGAAGCTTTCTTT.

V is TRBV5-1 and J is TRBJ2-7; no clear D gene. CDR1 and CDR2 from the germline V gene are SGHRS and YFSETQ. V was clipped by 0 bases and J by 6 bases, with 4 bases between them. The CDR3 loop spans 11 amino acids. CDR3 amino acids: CASSLGGEQYF. CDR3 coding DNA: TGCGCCAGCAGCTTGGGAGGCGAGCAGTACTTC.

The CDR3 protein is CASSLIGDEQYF. The CDR3 nucleotides are TGTGCCAGCAGCTTAATAGGGGACGAGCAGTACTTC. The genes are TRBV13 and TRBJ2-7; D possibly corresponds to TRBD1 (5 bases). The CDR3 has 12 residues. Deletions cut 2 bases from V and 5 bases from J, with 7 bases between. Germline values: CDR1 PRHDT, CDR2 FYEKMQ (reference sequence).

The chain employs TRBV7-9 and TRBJ2-5; D uncertain. Trimming took off 5 bases at V and 3 bases at J, with 7 bases between the two ends. Germline lookup yields CDR1 SEHNR and CDR2 FQNEAQ (reference sequence). The CDR3 runs 12 residues. CDR3 in amino acids: CASSEVEETQYF. DNA for the CDR3: TGTGCCAGCAGCGAGGTCGAAGAGACCCAGTACTTC.

The rearrangement links TRBV2 to TRBJ2-7; TRBD2 aligns across 8 bases. The CDR3 consists of 14 residues. Per the germline V gene, CDR1 is SNHLY and CDR2 is FYNNEI. The J segment lost 4 bases and the V segment lost 7 bases, leaving 9 bases of the junction unmatched. The CDR3 is CASKIGLAGYEQYF. DNA of the CDR3: TGTGCCAGCAAAATCGGACTAGCCGGGTACGAGCAGTACTTC.

The V gene is TRBV5-4, the J gene TRBJ1-6; 9 nucleotides match TRBD1. This CDR3 has 15 amino acids. The ends lost 3 bases at V and 6 bases at J; junction bases unmatched: 4. CDR1 is SGHNT, CDR2 YYREEE, per germline (reference sequence). The CDR3 is CASSSQGQGNSPLHF. CDR3 DNA: TGTGCCAGCAGCTCCCAGGGACAGGGTAATTCACCCCTCCACTTT. Supplemented by reference TRBV5-4 and TRBJ1-6, the full variable domain reads ETGVTQSPTHLIKTRGQQVTLRCSSQSGHNTVSWYQQALGQGPQFIFQYYREEENGRGNFPPRFSGLQFPNYSSELNVNALELDDSALYLCASSSQGQGNSPLHFGNGTRLTVT.

The genes are TRBV4-1 and TRBJ1-4; D is uncertain. The V gene's germline CDR1 is MGHRA and CDR2 YSYEKL. V was pared by 0 bases and J by 4 bases, with 12 bases between. The CDR3 covers 16 residues. The CDR3 nucleotides read TGCGCCAGCAGCCAAGATACCGGGGTTGGTAATGAAAAACTGTTTTTT. Protein product: CASSQDTGVGNEKLFF.

The genes are TRBV5-6 and TRBJ2-5; TRBD2 matches 11 bases. The CDR3 spans 17 residues. The V and J ends lost 3 bases and 5 bases, in that order; junction bases with no gene match: 12. Per germline, CDR1 SGHDT and CDR2 YYEEEE. The CDR3 here is CASSSLAGGGSFETQYF. The CDR3 DNA reads as TGTGCCAGCAGCTCATTAGCGGGGGGGGGATCTTTTGAGACCCAGTACTTC.

The chain uses TRBV9 and TRBJ1-2; 9 bases fit TRBD1. The V gene end was trimmed by 0 bases and the J gene end by 4 bases; junction bases not matched to a gene: 4. Germline V gene lookup returns CDR1 SGDLS and CDR2 YYNGEE. The CDR3 spans 15 residues. CDR3 coding DNA: TGTGCCAGCAGCGTAGGCGACAGGGGGATCTATGGCTACACCTTC. Translating it yields CASSVGDRGIYGYTF.

The DNA for the CDR3 is TGTGCCAGCAGCTTGGGAGACAATGAGCAGTTCTTC. Residues: CASSLGDNEQFF. The chain employs TRBV5-6 and TRBJ2-1; the D is unclear. From germline, CDR1 is SGHDT and CDR2 YYEEEE. There are 12 residues in the CDR3. V lost 0 bases and J lost 5, with 3 bases in between.

This chain joins TRBV6-5 and TRBJ1-1, with D possibly TRBD1 on 6 matching bases. The CDR3 is 14 residues long. Trimming took 6 bases from V and 0 from J, leaving 11 bases between them. Germline V lookup: CDR1 MNHEY, CDR2 SVGAGI. In DNA form, the CDR3 reads TGTGCCAGCAGCTTAGGGGGAATGAACACTGAAGCTTTCTTT. It yields the protein CASSLGGMNTEAFF.

V is TRBV2 and J is TRBJ2-1; 8 bases fit TRBD2. The CDR3 has 16 residues. V was clipped by 1 base and J by 6 bases; unmatched bases: 8. The germline V gene encodes CDR1 SNHLY and CDR2 FYNNEI. As DNA, the CDR3 is TGTGCCAGCAGTGAAGGTCAACTAGCGGTACTCAATGAGCAGTTCTTC. It yields the protein CASSEGQLAVLNEQFF. Looking up the rest from reference TRBV2 and TRBJ2-1 gives the full variable domain: EPEVTQTPSHQVTQMGQEVILRCVPISNHLYFYWYRQILGQKVEFLVSFYNNEISEKSEIFDDQFSVERPDGSNFTLKIRSTKLEDSAMYFCASSEGQLAVLNEQFFGPGTRLTVL.

The genes are TRBV4-1 and TRBJ2-7; TRBD1 is a possible D gene (5 bases). Germline assignment: CDR1 MGHRA and CDR2 YSYEKL. The CDR3 has 15 amino acids. V was trimmed by 1 base and J by 3 bases, leaving 13 bases between them. In nucleotides, the CDR3 is TGCGCCAGCAGCCAAGTAAGGGCCAGGGACTACGAGCAGTACTTC. This gives the protein CASSQVRARDYEQYF.

CDR3 residues: CASNERRLSYEQYF. The CDR3 nucleotides read TGTGCCAGCAATGAAAGGAGATTGTCCTACGAGCAGTACTTC. The V gene is TRBV27, the J gene TRBJ2-7, with no clear D. The CDR3 sequence is 14 residues long. Between the trimmed V and J ends, which lost 7 bases and 1 base, there was a span of 14 bases. Germline lookup yields CDR1 MNHEY and CDR2 SMNVEV (reference sequence).

This chain joins TRBV7-8 and TRBJ1-3; 8 nucleotides align to TRBD1. V lost 1 base to trimming and J lost 10 bases; unmatched junction nucleotides: 15. Germline assignment: CDR1 SGHVS and CDR2 FQNEAQ. The CDR3 spans 17 residues. CDR3 sequence: CASSLVGGQGASGTIYF. CDR3 DNA: TGTGCCAGCAGCTTAGTGGGTGGGCAGGGGGCAAGTGGTACCATATATTTT.

The chain joins TRBV5-1 to TRBJ1-2, with TRBD1 matching 8 bases. J gave up 7 bases and V 3 bases, and 14 bases lay outside the gene matches. The CDR3 runs to 16 residues. Germline V lookup: CDR1 SGHRS, CDR2 YFSETQ. As DNA, the CDR3 is TGCGCCAGCAGCTGGACAGGGATGGCAAATTCGGGTGGCTACACCTTC. The encoded protein is CASSWTGMANSGGYTF.

This chain connects TRBV25-1 to TRBJ2-7; 7 nucleotides align to TRBD2. The CDR3 has 17 residues. CDR1 and CDR2 from the germline V gene are MGHDK and SYGVNS. The junction had 17 bases not matched to a gene; V was cut back by 1 base and J by 8 bases. Here the CDR3 DNA reads TGTGCCAGCAGTGAATCGGGGGGAATAGGAGGCCCTTTACAGCAGTACTTC. This translates into CASSESGGIGGPLQQYF.

The chain uses TRBV5-1 and TRBJ2-7, with 7 bases fitting TRBD2. The CDR3 covers 16 residues. The germline gives CDR1 SGHRS, CDR2 YFSETQ. V dropped 0 bases and J dropped 7; count of bases not matched to a gene: 13. CDR3 sequence (DNA): TGCGCCAGCAGCTTGGAACGGCTAGTCAAAGCGGGGGAGCAGTACTTC. Translating it yields CASSLERLVKAGEQYF.

The V call is TRBV9, the J call TRBJ2-1, with 9 bases identical to TRBD2. Trimming took 0 bases from V and 4 from J; bases not matched to a gene: 11. Germline values: CDR1 SGDLS, CDR2 YYNGEE. The CDR3 is 18 amino acids. The CDR3 sequence: CASSVDGVAGVGYNEQFF. As DNA, the CDR3 is TGTGCCAGCAGCGTAGACGGTGTAGCGGGAGTGGGATACAATGAGCAGTTCTTC.

This chain's CDR3 is CASSLLGMANEAFF. The CDR3 nucleotides are TGTGCCAGCAGCCTACTAGGGATGGCGAACGAAGCTTTCTTT. The chain recombines TRBV5-6 with TRBJ1-1; D not resolved. Germline assignment: CDR1 SGHDT and CDR2 YYEEEE. V lost 4 bases and J lost 8, with 18 bases in between. The CDR3 runs 14 residues.

This chain joins TRBV7-8 and TRBJ2-5; 7 bases map to TRBD2. V trimming: 5 bases; J trimming: 4 bases; junction bases outside the gene matches: 4. CDR1 and CDR2 (germline): SGHVS, FQNEAQ. The CDR3 runs 13 residues. The CDR3 DNA follows: TGTGCCAGCAGCGGAGAGCGGGGAGAGACCCAGTACTTC. This sequence encodes CASSGERGETQYF. Combining the CDR3 with reference TRBV7-8 and TRBJ2-5 gives the whole variable domain GAGVSQSPRYKVAKRGQDVALRCDPISGHVSLFWYQQALGQGPEFLTYFQNEAQLDKSGLPSDRFFAERPEGSVSTLKIQRTQQEDSAVYLCASSGERGETQYFGPGTRLLVL.

The CDR3 sequence is CASSYSIGTLGNEQFF. CDR3 nucleotide sequence: TGTGCCAGCAGTTACTCGATTGGGACTCTAGGCAATGAGCAGTTCTTC. This sequence joins TRBV6-5 and TRBJ2-1, with D perhaps matching TRBD2 (6 bases). Germline CDR1 is MNHEY and CDR2 is SVGAGI. Trimming left V 0 bases short and J 6 bases short, with 15 bases between. The CDR3 length is 16 residues.

DNA for the CDR3: TGTGCCAGCAGCTTAGTCCCGGGAACCTATGGCTACACCTTC. This encodes CASSLVPGTYGYTF. This chain uses TRBV7-9 with TRBJ1-2, with D hard to call. The germline V gene encodes CDR1 SEHNR and CDR2 FQNEAQ (reference sequence). CDR3 length: 14 residues. V shed 1 base and J shed 4 bases, with 10 bases lying between them.